Below, 13 T cell receptor beta chains from the same sample are listed, as sequenced in a study of blood T cell repertoires in COVID-19. Using immunoSEQ multiplex PCR, the repertoire was profiled, and TCRdb retains in-frame clones only, with some absent. This table holds hundreds of thousands of clones, roughly 90% found once. The specimen was PBMCs or T cells enriched from blood (not recorded which). The receptors originated from a woman in her twenties or thirties who had recovered from COVID-19.

The sample holds a few counts of this clone. The genes are TRBV19 and TRBJ2-2, with 12 bases matching TRBD2. With 1 base clipped from V and 7 bases from J, the junction kept 1 base outside the gene matches. CDR3 size: 15 residues. Looked up from germline, CDR1 is LNHDA and CDR2 is SQIVND (reference sequence). CDR3 region: CASSIGLAGVGELFF. The CDR3 DNA sequence: TGTGCCAGTAGTATAGGACTAGCGGGAGTCGGGGAGCTGTTTTTT. Looking up the rest from reference TRBV19 and TRBJ2-2 gives the full variable domain: DGGITQSPKYLFRKEGQNVTLSCEQNLNHDAMYWYRQDPGQGLRLIYYSQIVNDFQKGDIAEGYSVSREKKESFPLTVTSAQKNPTAFYLCASSIGLAGVGELFFGEGSRLTVL.

This clone occurred once. The V gene is TRBV7-8, the J gene TRBJ1-4; the D gene is possibly TRBD1 (5 bases). CDR3 size: 16 residues. V lost 5 bases, J lost 2 bases, and 15 bases lay in between. From germline, CDR1 is SGHVS and CDR2 FQNEAQ. The CDR3 loop is CASSVGTTLTNEKLFF. The DNA of the CDR3 is TGTGCCAGCAGCGTCGGGACTACCCTCACTAATGAAAAACTGTTTTTT.

The V and J genes are TRBV27 and TRBJ1-6; D gene ambiguous. Trimming removed 1 base from V and 7 bases from J, with 8 bases in between. Germline assignment: CDR1 MNHEY and CDR2 SMNVEV (reference sequence). This CDR3 comprises 14 residues. The CDR3 is CASSLWGENSPLHF. In DNA form, the CDR3 reads TGTGCCAGCAGTTTATGGGGAGAGAATTCACCCCTCCACTTT.

The chain recombines TRBV14 with TRBJ2-5, with D perhaps TRBD2 (6 bases). The CDR3 consists of 17 residues. Germline V gene sequence: CDR1 SGHDN, CDR2 FVKESK. Between the trimmed V and J ends, which lost 0 bases and 6 bases, there was a span of 20 bases. The CDR3 protein is CASSQDPHSGLQKTQYF. Written as DNA, the CDR3 is TGTGCCAGCAGCCAAGACCCCCATAGCGGCCTCCAGAAGACCCAGTACTTC.

The V and J genes are TRBV12-3 or TRBV12-4 and TRBJ1-2; 8 bases match TRBD1. The CDR3 is made up of 11 amino acids. Unmatched junction bases numbered 3, after V lost 6 bases and J lost 9 bases. CDR3 in amino acids: CASSDRGSYTF. The DNA for the CDR3 is TGTGCCAGCAGCGACAGGGGTAGCTACACCTTC.

The J gene is TRBJ2-1, the V gene TRBV28; no reliable D call. Germline V gene lookup returns CDR1 MDHEN and CDR2 SYDVKM. With 4 bases removed from V and 3 bases from J, the gap between germline ends came to 13 bases. This CDR3 is built from 15 residues. DNA of the CDR3: TGTGCCAGCAGTTCGCTGAGTATAGTCTACAATGAGCAGTTCTTC. It encodes CASSSLSIVYNEQFF.

The genes are TRBV5-1 and TRBJ1-1; D might be TRBD1 (6 bases). The CDR3 covers 13 residues. Germline V gene lookup returns CDR1 SGHRS and CDR2 YFSETQ. Between the trimmed V and J ends, which lost 4 bases and 3 bases, there was a span of 10 bases. CDR3 in DNA: TGCGCCAGCAGCCGGAAGGGGGACACTGAAGCTTTCTTT. It translates to CASSRKGDTEAFF.

The chain couples TRBV6-5 to TRBJ2-3; 7 bases fit TRBD2. V gave up 7 bases and J gave up 0 bases; unmatched junction bases: 7. The CDR3 is made up of 15 amino acids. Germline-derived CDR1 and CDR2 are MNHEY and SVGAGI. Here the CDR3 DNA reads TGTGCCAGCAAGAGCCTAGCGGATAGCACAGATACGCAGTATTTT. Translation gives CASKSLADSTDTQYF.

This clone was detected once. The J gene is TRBJ1-6, the V gene TRBV5-1; 7 nucleotides line up with TRBD1. The CDR3 runs 15 residues. Germline V lookup: CDR1 SGHRS, CDR2 YFSETQ. Trimming took 0 bases from V and 6 from J; bases not matched to a gene: 3. CDR3 nucleotides: TGCGCCAGCAGCTTGGATGCAGGGGGTAATTCACCCCTCCACTTT. It specifies CASSLDAGGNSPLHF.

This chain connects TRBV7-8 to TRBJ2-5; D might be TRBD1 (6 bases). The germline CDR1 and CDR2 sequences are SGHVS and FQNEAQ. The CDR3 is 15 residues long. Trimming stripped 2 bases from V and 3 bases from J, with 13 bases between. The CDR3 nucleotides read TGTGCCAGCAGCTTAACACAGGGAGAGAAAGAGACCCAGTACTTC. Protein: CASSLTQGEKETQYF.

The chain has TRBV21-1 and TRBJ2-7; no DNA check was done on the table's D call, TRBD1. TRBV21-1 is an annotated pseudogene. The CDR3 spans 14 residues. CDR3 DNA: TGTGCCAGCAGCCACTACAGGTCACACTACGAGCAGTACTTC. It specifies CASSHYRSHYEQYF.

The table lists this clone with a count of one. The chain employs TRBV28 and TRBJ2-7; 7 bases map to TRBD2. Germline V gene sequence: CDR1 MDHEN, CDR2 SYDVKM. V lost 3 bases to trimming and J lost 5 bases; unmatched junction nucleotides: 7. The length of the CDR3 is 14 residues. The CDR3 DNA reads TGTGCCAGCAGTTTGGGGGGAGGGGTGGACGAGCAGTACTTC. Protein: CASSLGGGVDEQYF.

This chain connects TRBV11-3 to TRBJ2-7, with D possibly TRBD2 on 5 matching bases. V was shortened by 3 bases and J by 0 bases, with 12 bases between the two germline ends. The CDR3 is made up of 15 amino acids. The germline CDR1 and CDR2 sequences are SGHNT and YENEEA. CDR3 protein: CASSFAGIPSYEQYF. CDR3 bases: TGTGCCAGCAGCTTCGCCGGGATTCCCTCCTACGAGCAGTACTTC.